Here is one T cell receptor (beta chain) with its context. What it recognizes is unknown. MiXCR, applied by TCRdb to the RT-PCR reads, yields one record per CDR3 protein. The sample records around 650,000 distinct CDR3 sequences, 15% to 18% being singletons. This specimen comes from a study of response to subunit inactivated influenza vaccine. Points from the study as a whole: With each seasonal influenza vaccination, the authors suggested, few new T cells are recruited.

This TCR was sampled from a man aged 45 to 65 who received an inactivated influenza vaccine. The input for sequencing was PBMCs from blood, taken 12 days after vaccination.

The CDR3: CASSPYFTGEENTEAFF. The CDR3 DNA sequence: TGTGCCAGCTCACCATATTTTACAGGGGAAGAGAACACTGAAGCTTTCTTT. The chain links TRBV18 to TRBJ1-1, with 7 bases identical to TRBD1. The V segment lost 2 bases and the J segment 1 base; nucleotides outside the gene matches: 10. Germline-derived CDR1 and CDR2 are KGHSH and LQKENI. This CDR3 region has 17 residues.